This is a list of T cell receptor beta chains from one sample in a study of T cells in narcolepsy. Clones were sequenced by immunoSEQ multiplex PCR, and TCRdb holds only the in-frame ones, with some missing. This sample has 25,000 to 35,000 clones, with about 80% found just once. The sample taken for sequencing was CD45RA- memory CD4+ T cells from PBMCs. The receptors stem from a human donor with narcolepsy. The CDR3 runs from the conserved cysteine through the conserved F or W. The order of the fields is D gene, J gene, V gene, clone size, CDR3 protein, CDR3 DNA. A D gene is named only where the DNA matches it firmly. Clone size is stated in some rows and not others, as once, few, many or a class when expanded.

D: .; J: TRBJ1-4; V: TRBV6-6; size: .; CDR3: CASSYGNEKLFF; DNA: TGTGCCAGCAGTTACGGAAATGAAAAACTGTTTTTT
D: TRBD2; J: TRBJ2-1; V: TRBV6-5; size: few; CDR3: CASSYTLAGGFEQFF; DNA: TGTGCCAGCAGTTATACTCTAGCGGGGGGATTTGAGCAGTTCTTC
D: .; J: TRBJ2-3; V: TRBV5-1; size: .; CDR3: CASSLRLVGTDTQYF; DNA: TGCGCCAGCAGCTTGCGACTAGTGGGCACAGATACGCAGTATTTT
D: TRBD1; J: TRBJ1-2; V: TRBV28; size: .; CDR3: CATSDRGMRNYGYTF; DNA: TGTGCCACTTCGGACAGGGGGATGCGTAACTATGGCTACACCTTC
D: .; J: TRBJ1-6; V: TRBV9; size: .; CDR3: CASSGGIESSPLHF; DNA: TGTGCCAGCAGTGGCGGCATAGAGAGTTCACCCCTCCACTTT
D: TRBD2; J: TRBJ2-5; V: TRBV4-3; size: .; CDR3: CASSQRHSGGVLQETQYF; DNA: TGCGCCAGCAGCCAACGTCATAGCGGGGGGGTCCTCCAAGAGACCCAGTACTTC
D: .; J: TRBJ2-2; V: TRBV5-1; size: .; CDR3: CASSLESERELFF; DNA: TGCGCCAGCAGCTTGGAAAGCGAGCGGGAGCTGTTTTTT
D: .; J: TRBJ1-6; V: TRBV5-4; size: .; CDR3: CASRPDKAGSPLHF; DNA: TGTGCCAGCAGACCCGACAAAGCTGGTTCACCCCTCCACTTT
D: TRBD1; J: TRBJ1-6; V: TRBV6-1; size: .; CDR3: CASSEKGQGPIINSPLHF; DNA: TGTGCCAGCAGTGAAAAGGGACAGGGTCCCATAATTAATTCACCCCTCCACTTT
D: .; J: TRBJ1-3; V: TRBV7-2; size: once; CDR3: CASSLVAGAGNTIYF; DNA: TGTGCCAGCAGCTTAGTGGCAGGGGCTGGAAACACCATATATTTT
D: TRBD1; J: TRBJ1-6; V: TRBV4-1; size: .; CDR3: CASSQGTGFYNSPLHF; DNA: TGCGCCAGCAGCCAAGGGACAGGATTCTATAATTCACCCCTCCACTTT
D: TRBD2; J: TRBJ2-7; V: TRBV6-1; size: .; CDR3: CASSILAGGYEQYF; DNA: TGTGCCAGCAGTATACTAGCGGGGGGATACGAGCAGTACTTC
D: .; J: TRBJ1-2; V: TRBV2; size: once; CDR3: CASSDVQGYGYTF; DNA: TGTGCCAGCAGTGATGTCCAGGGGTATGGCTACACCTTC
D: .; J: TRBJ1-1; V: TRBV13; size: .; CDR3: CASSLAIKGRNTEAFF; DNA: TGTGCCAGCAGCTTAGCTATCAAAGGGAGGAACACTGAAGCTTTCTTT
D: .; J: TRBJ1-6; V: TRBV6-4; size: .; CDR3: CASRGDGNSPLHF; DNA: TGTGCCAGCAGGGGGGACGGGAATTCACCCCTCCACTTT
D: .; J: TRBJ1-4; V: TRBV11-2; size: .; CDR3: CASSLDLTRELFF; DNA: TGTGCCAGCAGCTTAGATCTAACCAGGGAACTGTTTTTT
D: .; J: TRBJ1-6; V: TRBV9; size: .; CDR3: CASSPGGFDSPLHF; DNA: TGTGCCAGCAGCCCGGGGGGGTTCGATTCACCCCTCCACTTT
D: TRBD1; J: TRBJ1-2; V: TRBV30; size: .; CDR3: CAWSARTGIIAGYTF; DNA: TGTGCCTGGAGTGCGCGGACAGGCATAATTGCGGGCTACACCTTC
D: .; J: TRBJ1-1; V: TRBV28; size: .; CDR3: CASSLGGDSTEAFF; DNA: TGTGCCAGCAGTTTAGGAGGGGATAGTACTGAAGCTTTCTTT
D: .; J: TRBJ1-6; V: TRBV9; size: .; CDR3: CASSAGGERHSPLHF; DNA: TGTGCCAGCAGTGCGGGGGGGGAGAGGCATTCACCCCTCCACTTT
D: .; J: TRBJ1-1; V: TRBV10-2; size: .; CDR3: CASRLGPPTDTEAFF; DNA: TGCGCCAGCAGACTCGGCCCCCCGACGGACACTGAAGCTTTCTTT
D: .; J: TRBJ2-1; V: TRBV7-2; size: .; CDR3: CASSRETLNEQFF; DNA: TGTGCCAGCAGTCGAGAGACTCTGAATGAGCAGTTCTTC